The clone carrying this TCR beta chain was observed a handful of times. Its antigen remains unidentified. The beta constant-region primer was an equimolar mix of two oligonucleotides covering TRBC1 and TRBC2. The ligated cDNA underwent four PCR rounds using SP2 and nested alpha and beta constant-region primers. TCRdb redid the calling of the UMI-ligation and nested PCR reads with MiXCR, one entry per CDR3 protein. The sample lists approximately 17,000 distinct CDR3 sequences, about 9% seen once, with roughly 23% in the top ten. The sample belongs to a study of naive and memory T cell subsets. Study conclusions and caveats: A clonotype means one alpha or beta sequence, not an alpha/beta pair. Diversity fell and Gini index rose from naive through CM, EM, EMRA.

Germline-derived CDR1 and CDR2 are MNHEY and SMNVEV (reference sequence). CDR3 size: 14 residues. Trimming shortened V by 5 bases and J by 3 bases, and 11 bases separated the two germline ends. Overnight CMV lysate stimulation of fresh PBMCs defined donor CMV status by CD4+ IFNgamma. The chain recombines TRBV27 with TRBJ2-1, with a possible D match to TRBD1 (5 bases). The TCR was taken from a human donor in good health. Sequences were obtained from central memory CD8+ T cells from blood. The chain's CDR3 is CASSILGVYNEQFF. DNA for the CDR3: TGTGCCAGCAGTATCCTAGGGGTCTACAATGAGCAGTTCTTC.